The present T cell receptor beta chain was sequenced within a study of read filtering for tumor transcriptome and immune sequencing. Study-level information: Per sample, TCR-region reads ranged about 3.5 to 11 million by IR-seq, 85 to 1273 by RNA-seq. Regarding the study as a whole: RNA-seq captured clonotypes less deeply and reliably than IR-seq.

CDR1 and CDR2 from the germline V gene are MDHEN and SYDVKM. V was clipped by 4 bases and J by 4 bases, with 7 bases between them. This CDR3 contains 12 residues. To note about this clonotype: Its cognate antigen is unknown. This is likely a read error, given that the CDR3 carries no conserved phenylalanine or tryptophan at its end.

The library was built from 400 ng RNA with molecular barcoded adaptors for alpha/delta and beta/gamma chains. TCRdb ran MiXCR on the reads and lists one entry per CDR3 protein. The sample has approximately 50,000 distinct CDR3 sequences, approximately 22% seen once; the top ten hold roughly 17%. The clonotype originates from a donor aged 40 or older with multiple myeloma. Sequenced sample: a population of CD138-negative cells sorted from bone marrow. The genes are TRBV28 and TRBJ1-1; D ambiguous. CDR3 region: CASSSWGTEAFS. CDR3 in DNA: TGTGCCAGCAGTTCCTGGGGCACTGAAGCTTTCTCT.